This is a list of T cell receptor beta chains from one sample in a study of regulatory T cells in long-lasting Graves disease. TCRdb processed the multiplex PCR reads anew with MiXCR; each CDR3 protein has one entry. The profile shows approximately 350,000 distinct CDR3 sequences, approximately 25% of them singletons. Material: peripheral blood mononuclear cells (PBMCs), obtained when the disease was refractory, from a patient treated with antithyroid drugs. Every receptor here comes from a middle-aged woman with Graves disease. The CDR3 runs from the conserved cysteine through the conserved F or W. The D gene is left open where the match is weak. Size is stated for part of the rows, as once, few or many counts, or as a class when the clone is expanded.

TRBD2	TRBV7-3	TRBJ2-4	few	CASSLRGVRVIQYF	TGTGCCAGCAGCTTACGGGGGGTCAGGGTCATTCAGTACTTC
TRBD1	TRBV3-1	TRBJ2-5	many	CASSHYDRGLQETQYF	TGTGCCAGCAGCCATTATGACAGGGGTCTGCAAGAGACCCAGTACTTC
TRBD2	TRBV7-9	TRBJ2-2	NA	CASSLHPGGPGELFF	TGTGCCAGCAGCTTACACCCGGGGGGACCCGGGGAGCTGTTTTTT
NA	TRBV7-9	TRBJ2-7	many	CASSLRAEQYF	TGTGCCAGCAGCTTACGAGCCGAGCAGTACTTC
NA	TRBV2	TRBJ2-3	NA	CASGWTARTDTQYF	TGTGCCAGCGGATGGACAGCGCGCACAGATACGCAGTATTTT
TRBD2	TRBV19	TRBJ2-7	NA	CASSISLAAYEQYF	TGTGCCAGTAGTATATCTCTAGCGGCATACGAGCAGTACTTC
NA	TRBV30	TRBJ1-6	NA	CAQDRLVYNSPLHF	TGTGCCCAGGATCGGCTCGTTTATAATTCACCCCTCCACTTT
NA	TRBV29-1	TRBJ2-1	NA	CSAARRDNEQFF	TGCAGCGCAGCACGTAGGGACAATGAGCAGTTCTTC
NA	TRBV6-1	TRBJ2-4	many	CASEGQAKNIQYF	TGTGCCAGCGAAGGGCAGGCCAAAAACATTCAGTACTTC
NA	TRBV28	TRBJ1-5	many	CASTRQTRPQHF	TGTGCCAGTACCAGACAAACGCGGCCCCAGCATTTT
NA	TRBV15	TRBJ2-1	few	CATSRDAWSTGNEQFF	TGTGCCACCAGCAGAGATGCTTGGTCCACGGGGAATGAGCAGTTCTTC
TRBD1	TRBV5-1	TRBJ2-7	NA	CASSPGTGAATHF	TGCGCCAGCAGCCCGGGGACAGGGGCCGCCACTCACTTC
NA	TRBV7-9	TRBJ2-5	NA	CASSPQQIEQETQYF	TGTGCCAGCAGCCCCCAACAGATTGAACAAGAGACCCAGTACTTC
NA	TRBV2	TRBJ1-3	many	CASSEGPRGAIITIYF	TGTGCCAGCAGTGAAGGCCCTCGGGGGGCGATTATCACCATATATTTT
TRBD1	TRBV5-1	TRBJ2-7	many	CASSLGAGTDSKEQYF	TGCGCCAGCAGCTTGGGGGCCGGGACAGATAGTAAGGAGCAGTACTTC
NA	TRBV7-8	TRBJ2-7	NA	CAIEGEAYEQYF	TGTGCCATTGAGGGGGAGGCCTACGAGCAGTACTTC
TRBD1	TRBV5-6	TRBJ1-1	many	CASSWGTAEAFF	TGTGCCAGCAGCTGGGGGACAGCTGAAGCTTTCTTT
NA	TRBV11-2	TRBJ2-7	few	CASSLVQDLYEQYF	TGTGCCAGCAGCTTAGTGCAGGATCTCTACGAGCAGTACTTC
TRBD1	TRBV7-9	TRBJ2-5	few	CASSPPDREETQYF	TGTGCCAGCAGCCCGCCGGACAGGGAAGAGACCCAGTACTTC
TRBD1	TRBV4-1	TRBJ2-5	many	CASSQLQGATQYF	TGCGCCAGCAGCCAATTACAGGGGGCGACCCAGTACTTC
NA	TRBV28	TRBJ1-5	many	CASSPEGLSVNQPQHF	TGTGCCAGCAGTCCGGAGGGCCTCTCCGTCAATCAGCCCCAGCATTTT
NA	TRBV19	TRBJ1-2	NA	CASSVGHLGYTF	TGTGCCAGTAGTGTGGGACATCTTGGCTACACCTTC
TRBD2	TRBV2	TRBJ2-5	many	CAGLAGGQETQYF	TGTGCCGGGCTAGCGGGAGGGCAAGAGACCCAGTACTTC
NA	TRBV15	TRBJ1-5	few	CATSRKKDGSNQPQHF	TGTGCCACCAGCAGAAAAAAGGACGGTAGCAATCAGCCCCAGCATTTT
TRBD1	TRBV2	TRBJ2-1	NA	CASSETGDWDSYNEQFF	TGTGCCAGCAGTGAGACTGGGGATTGGGACAGTTACAATGAGCAGTTCTTC
NA	TRBV7-2	TRBJ1-4	few	CASSSSVTTNEKLFF	TGTGCCAGCAGCTCGAGCGTGACAACTAATGAAAAACTGTTTTTT
NA	TRBV11-2	TRBJ1-1	NA	CASRMGDTEAFF	TGTGCCAGCAGGATGGGGGACACTGAAGCTTTCTTT
TRBD1	TRBV20-1	TRBJ1-1	many	CSAEGQGRTEAFF	TGCAGTGCTGAGGGACAGGGTAGAACTGAAGCTTTCTTT
NA	TRBV30	TRBJ2-7	many	CAWTALTYEQYF	TGTGCCTGGACAGCCCTTACCTACGAGCAGTACTTC
NA	TRBV5-1	TRBJ1-4	NA	CASSQRGVDEKLFF	TGCGCCAGCAGCCAAAGGGGAGTCGATGAAAAACTGTTTTTT
NA	TRBV2	TRBJ2-2	many	CASIRVFGTGELFF	TGTGCCAGCATCAGGGTTTTCGGCACCGGGGAGCTGTTTTTT
NA	TRBV10-1	TRBJ1-6	few	CASGMGQKENNSPLHF	TGCGCCAGCGGCATGGGGCAAAAAGAAAATAATTCACCCCTCCACTTT
NA	TRBV6-5	TRBJ1-6	few	CASSYSMTGDNSPLHF	TGTGCCAGCAGTTACTCGATGACAGGCGATAATTCACCCCTCCACTTT
NA	TRBV7-9	TRBJ2-7	many	CASSKGTDSYEQYF	TGTGCCAGCAGCAAGGGGACTGATTCCTACGAGCAGTACTTC
TRBD1	TRBV20-1	TRBJ2-7	NA	CSAEDRGRHEQYF	TGCAGTGCCGAGGACAGGGGTAGGCACGAGCAGTACTTC
NA	TRBV20-1	TRBJ1-6	few	CSATFESSYNSPLHF	TGCAGTGCTACTTTCGAAAGCTCCTATAATTCACCCCTCCACTTT
TRBD1	TRBV29-1	TRBJ1-4	NA	CSASGTGNEKLFF	TGCAGCGCCTCCGGGACAGGGAACGAAAAACTGTTTTTT
NA	TRBV28	TRBJ2-3	few	CASTLDGPDTQYF	TGTGCCAGCACCCTTGATGGCCCAGATACGCAGTATTTT
NA	TRBV19	TRBJ1-2	many	CASRFMGSNYGYTF	TGTGCCAGTAGATTTATGGGCTCTAACTATGGCTACACCTTC
NA	TRBV5-1	TRBJ1-1	many	CASSHEGYSVEAFF	TGCGCCAGCAGCCACGAAGGCTACTCCGTTGAAGCTTTCTTT
TRBD2	TRBV9	TRBJ2-2	NA	CASSALAGVSGELFF	TGTGCCAGCAGCGCCCTAGCGGGAGTGTCCGGGGAGCTGTTTTTT
TRBD1	TRBV28	TRBJ1-1	many	CATRQGVDTEAFF	TGTGCCACACGACAGGGCGTGGACACTGAAGCTTTCTTT
NA	TRBV28	TRBJ1-5	many	CASSSAGRNQPQHF	TGTGCCAGCAGTTCGGCAGGGCGCAATCAGCCCCAGCATTTT
TRBD1	TRBV20-1	TRBJ2-7	NA	CSASQDRANSYEQYF	TGCAGTGCTAGTCAAGACAGGGCTAACTCCTACGAGCAGTACTTC
NA	TRBV28	TRBJ1-4	many	CASSLPRDTKEKLFF	TGTGCCAGCAGTTTACCCCGGGACACGAAAGAAAAACTGTTTTTT
TRBD1	TRBV5-6	TRBJ2-5	few	CASSFLHGIGGRETQYF	TGTGCCAGCAGCTTCCTCCATGGTATAGGGGGCAGGGAGACCCAGTACTTC
NA	TRBV11-1	TRBJ2-3	few	CASNGNTDTQYF	TGTGCCAGCAACGGGAACACAGATACGCAGTATTTT
NA	TRBV7-3	TRBJ2-2	NA	CASSSGTSNTGELFF	TGTGCCAGCAGTTCCGGGACGTCAAACACCGGGGAGCTGTTTTTT